This T cell receptor beta chain was profiled in a study of CD8+ T cells in alopecia areata. Study-level results: Resident alphabeta T-cell populations of normal skin are likewise subject to sequencing in scalp samples. Administration of tofacitinib significantly diminished scalp clonality and expanded CD8+ clones within the top 100.

Only a few counts were recorded for this clone. Antigen unknown. Extracted from the samples, RNA was reverse transcribed into cDNA to serve as the sequencing template. Generated by immunoSEQ multiplex PCR, the TCRdb table keeps only in-frame clones and is missing some. The repertoire holds 150,000 to 200,000 clones, approximately 61% seen once, with around 0.92% in the top ten. The V and J ends lost 4 bases and 7 bases respectively, with 14 bases between them. This CDR3 has 14 residues. CDR1 and CDR2 from the germline V gene are MNHNY and SVGAGI (reference sequence). The treatment: oral pan-JAK inhibitor, 5-10 mg twice daily.

The receptor's source is a human donor with alopecia areata. The starting material was CD4+ T cells sorted from blood, obtained at week 24, from a patient treated with tofacitinib. This rearrangement joins TRBV6-6 to TRBJ1-5, with D hard to call. As DNA, the CDR3 is TGTGCCAGCAGTTCCCCGGGTGCGATGCAGCCCCAGCATTTT. Protein sequence: CASSSPGAMQPQHF.